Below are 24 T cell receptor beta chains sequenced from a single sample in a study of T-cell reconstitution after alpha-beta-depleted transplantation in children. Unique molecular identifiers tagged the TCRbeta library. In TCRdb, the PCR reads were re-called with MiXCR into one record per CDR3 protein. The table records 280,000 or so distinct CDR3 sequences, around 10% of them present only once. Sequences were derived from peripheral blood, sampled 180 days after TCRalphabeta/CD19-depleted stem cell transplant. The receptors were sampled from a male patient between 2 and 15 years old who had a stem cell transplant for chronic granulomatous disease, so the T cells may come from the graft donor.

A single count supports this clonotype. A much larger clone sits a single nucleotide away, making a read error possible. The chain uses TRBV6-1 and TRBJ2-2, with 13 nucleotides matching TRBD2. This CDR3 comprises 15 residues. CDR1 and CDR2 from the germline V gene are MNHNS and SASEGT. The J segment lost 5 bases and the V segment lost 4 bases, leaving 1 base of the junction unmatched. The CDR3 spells CASSALAGGTGELFF. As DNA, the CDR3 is TGTGCCAGCAGTGCACTAGCGGGAGGGACCGGGGAGCTGTTTTTT.

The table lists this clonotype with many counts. CDR3 DNA: TGCAGTGCATTCATCCAGGGGCAGTTCTTC. It translates to CSAFIQGQFF. J is TRBJ2-1 and V is TRBV20-1; D is possibly TRBD1 (5 bases). The CDR3 covers 10 residues. V lost 6 bases, J lost 12 bases, and 12 bases lay in between. Germline V gene sequence: CDR1 DFQATT, CDR2 SNEGSKA (reference sequence).

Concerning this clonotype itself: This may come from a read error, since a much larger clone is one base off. The DNA of the CDR3 is TGCATCGCTGTTCGGGCCAACAATGAGCAGTTCTTC. Its translation: CIAVRANNEQFF. The chain joins TRBV29-1 to TRBJ2-1, with D uncertain. The CDR3 totals 12 residues. From germline, CDR1 is SQVTM and CDR2 ANQGSEA.

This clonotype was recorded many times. The CDR3 region has the DNA TGCAGCGTCCCGGGACAGGGGATTTACGAGCAGTACTTC. This codes for CSVPGQGIYEQYF. This chain joins TRBV29-1 and TRBJ2-7; 10 bases align to TRBD1. V lost 6 bases to trimming and J lost 4 bases; unmatched junction nucleotides: 6. This CDR3 region has 13 residues. The germline V gene has CDR1 SQVTM and CDR2 ANQGSEA.

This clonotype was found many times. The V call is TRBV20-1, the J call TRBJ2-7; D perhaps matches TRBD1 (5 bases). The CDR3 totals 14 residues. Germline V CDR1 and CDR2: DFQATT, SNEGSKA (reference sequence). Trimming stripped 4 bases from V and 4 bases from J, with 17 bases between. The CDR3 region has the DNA TGCAGTGCTATGGGGCAGCTGGTATCTTACGAGCAGTACTTC. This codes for CSAMGQLVSYEQYF.

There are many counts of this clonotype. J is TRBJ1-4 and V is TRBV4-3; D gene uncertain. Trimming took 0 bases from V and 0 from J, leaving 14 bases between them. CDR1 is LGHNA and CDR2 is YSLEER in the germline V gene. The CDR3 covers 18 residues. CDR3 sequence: CASSQDPGTDATNEKLFF. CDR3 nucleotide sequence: TGCGCCAGCAGCCAAGATCCAGGAACGGACGCAACTAATGAAAAACTGTTTTTT.

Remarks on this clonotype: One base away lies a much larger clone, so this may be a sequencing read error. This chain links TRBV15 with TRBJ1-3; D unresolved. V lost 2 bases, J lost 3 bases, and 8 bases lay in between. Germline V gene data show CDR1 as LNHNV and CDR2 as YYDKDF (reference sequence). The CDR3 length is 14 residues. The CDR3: CATSRTLYGNTIYF. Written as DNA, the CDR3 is TGTGCCACCAGCAGAACCCTTTATGGAAACACCATATATTTT.

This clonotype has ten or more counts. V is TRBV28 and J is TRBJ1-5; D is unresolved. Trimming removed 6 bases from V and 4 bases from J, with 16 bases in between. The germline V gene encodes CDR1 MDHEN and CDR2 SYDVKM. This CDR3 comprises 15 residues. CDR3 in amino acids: CASSSLGDVNQPQHF. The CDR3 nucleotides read TGTGCCAGCAGCAGCCTCGGTGACGTAAATCAGCCCCAGCATTTT.

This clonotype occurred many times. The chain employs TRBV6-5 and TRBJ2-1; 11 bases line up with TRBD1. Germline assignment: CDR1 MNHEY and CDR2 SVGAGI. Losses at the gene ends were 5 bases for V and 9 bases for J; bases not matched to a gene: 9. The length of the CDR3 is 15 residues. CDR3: CASSPPGQGAREQFF. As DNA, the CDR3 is TGTGCCAGCAGTCCCCCCGGACAGGGGGCTCGTGAGCAGTTCTTC.

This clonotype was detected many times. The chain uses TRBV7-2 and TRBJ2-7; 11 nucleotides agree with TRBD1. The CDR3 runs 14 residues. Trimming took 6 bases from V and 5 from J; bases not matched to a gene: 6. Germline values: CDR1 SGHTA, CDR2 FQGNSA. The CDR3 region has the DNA TGTGCCAGCAGTTGGGACAGGGGGAGTAACGAGCAGTACTTC. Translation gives CASSWDRGSNEQYF. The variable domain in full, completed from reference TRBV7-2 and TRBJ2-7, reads GAGVSQSPSNKVTEKGKDVELRCDPISGHTALYWYRQSLGQGLEFLIYFQGNSAPDKSGLPSDRFSAERTGGSVSTLTIQRTQQEDSAVYLCASSWDRGSNEQYFGPGTRLTVT.

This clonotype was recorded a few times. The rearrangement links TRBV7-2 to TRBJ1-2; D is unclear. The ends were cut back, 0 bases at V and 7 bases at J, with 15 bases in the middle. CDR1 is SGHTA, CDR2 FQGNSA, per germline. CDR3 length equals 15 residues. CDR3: CASSLAPHQAGGYTF. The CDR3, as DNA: TGTGCCAGCAGCTTAGCTCCCCACCAAGCGGGTGGCTACACCTTC.

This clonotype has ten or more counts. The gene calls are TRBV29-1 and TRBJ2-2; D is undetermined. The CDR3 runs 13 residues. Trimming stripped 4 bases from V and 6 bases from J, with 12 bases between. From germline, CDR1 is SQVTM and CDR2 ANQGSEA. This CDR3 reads CSVARLFPGELFF. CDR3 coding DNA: TGCAGCGTTGCGAGGTTGTTCCCCGGGGAGCTGTTTTTT.

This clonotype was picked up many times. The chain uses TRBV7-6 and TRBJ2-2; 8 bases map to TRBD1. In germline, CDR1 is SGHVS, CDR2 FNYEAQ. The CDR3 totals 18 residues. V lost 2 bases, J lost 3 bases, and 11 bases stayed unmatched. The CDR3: CASSLFGAGGADTGELFF. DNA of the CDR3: TGTGCCAGCAGCTTATTTGGGGCAGGGGGCGCGGACACCGGGGAGCTGTTTTTT.

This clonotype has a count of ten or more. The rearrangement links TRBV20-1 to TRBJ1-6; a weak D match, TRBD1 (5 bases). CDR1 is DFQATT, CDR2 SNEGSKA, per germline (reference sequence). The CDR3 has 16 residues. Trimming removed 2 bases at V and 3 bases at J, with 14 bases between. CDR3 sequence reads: CSARKRPTVYNSPLHF. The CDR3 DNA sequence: TGCAGTGCTAGAAAACGCCCGACAGTCTATAATTCACCCCTCCACTTT.

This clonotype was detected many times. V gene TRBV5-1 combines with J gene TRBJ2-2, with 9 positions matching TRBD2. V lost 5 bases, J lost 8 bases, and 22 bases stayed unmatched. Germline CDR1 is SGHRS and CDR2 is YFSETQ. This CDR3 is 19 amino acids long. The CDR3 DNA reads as TGCGCCAGCAGTTCACCATACCTGCCGGGACTAGCTGCCGCAGGGGAGCTGTTTTTT. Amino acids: CASSSPYLPGLAAAGELFF.

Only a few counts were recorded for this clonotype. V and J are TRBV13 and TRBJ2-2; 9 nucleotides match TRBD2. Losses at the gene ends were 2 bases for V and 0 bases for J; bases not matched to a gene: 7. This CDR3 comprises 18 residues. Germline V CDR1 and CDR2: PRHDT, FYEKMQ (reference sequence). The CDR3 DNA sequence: TGTGCCAGCAGCTTATATATCCAGCGGGAGGCGAACACCGGGGAGCTGTTTTTT. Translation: CASSLYIQREANTGELFF.

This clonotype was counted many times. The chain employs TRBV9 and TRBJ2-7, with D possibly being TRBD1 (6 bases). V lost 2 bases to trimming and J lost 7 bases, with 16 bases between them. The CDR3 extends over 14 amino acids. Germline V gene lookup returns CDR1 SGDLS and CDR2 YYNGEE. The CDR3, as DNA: TGTGCCAGCAGCGTCAGGGGTGATCTGGGTGAGCAGTACTTC. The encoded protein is CASSVRGDLGEQYF. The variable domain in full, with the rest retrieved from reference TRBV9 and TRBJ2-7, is DSGVTQTPKHLITATGQRVTLRCSPRSGDLSVYWYQQSLDQGLQFLIQYYNGEERAKGNILERFSAQQFPDLHSELNLSSLELGDSALYFCASSVRGDLGEQYFGPGTRLTVT.

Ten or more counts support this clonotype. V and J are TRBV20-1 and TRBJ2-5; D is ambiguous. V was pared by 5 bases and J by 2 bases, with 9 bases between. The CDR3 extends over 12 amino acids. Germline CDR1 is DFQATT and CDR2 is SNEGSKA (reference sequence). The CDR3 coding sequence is TGCAGTGCTCCAACATGGCAAGAGACCCAGTACTTC. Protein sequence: CSAPTWQETQYF.

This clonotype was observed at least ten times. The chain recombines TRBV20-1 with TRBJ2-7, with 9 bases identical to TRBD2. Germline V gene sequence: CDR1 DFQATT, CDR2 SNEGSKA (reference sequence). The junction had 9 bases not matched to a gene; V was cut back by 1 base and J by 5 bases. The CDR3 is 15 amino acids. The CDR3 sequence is CSARVRRGGGDEQYF. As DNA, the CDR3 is TGCAGTGCTAGAGTTCGGCGGGGGGGCGGCGACGAGCAGTACTTC.

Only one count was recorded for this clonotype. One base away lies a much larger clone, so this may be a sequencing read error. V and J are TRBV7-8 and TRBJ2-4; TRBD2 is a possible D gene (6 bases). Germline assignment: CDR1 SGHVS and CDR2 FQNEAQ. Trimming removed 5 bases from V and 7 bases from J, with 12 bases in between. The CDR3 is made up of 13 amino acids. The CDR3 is CASSNSGVNIQYF. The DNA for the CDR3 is TGTGCCAGCAGCAACTCGGGGGTGAACATTCAGTACTTC.

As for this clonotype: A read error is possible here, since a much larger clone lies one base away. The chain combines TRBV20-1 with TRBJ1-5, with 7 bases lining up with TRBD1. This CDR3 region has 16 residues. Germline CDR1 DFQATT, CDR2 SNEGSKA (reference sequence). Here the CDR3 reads CSARDQGTAINQSQHF. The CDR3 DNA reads TGCAGTGCTAGAGATCAAGGGACAGCGATTAATCAGTCCCAGCATTTT.

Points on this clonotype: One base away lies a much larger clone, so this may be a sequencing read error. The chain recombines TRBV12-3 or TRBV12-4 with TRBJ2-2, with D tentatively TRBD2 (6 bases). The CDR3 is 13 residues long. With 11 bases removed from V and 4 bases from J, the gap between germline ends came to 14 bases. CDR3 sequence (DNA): TGTGCCGGCACCGGGGGTCTCACCGGGGAGCTGTTTTTT. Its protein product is CAGTGGLTGELFF.

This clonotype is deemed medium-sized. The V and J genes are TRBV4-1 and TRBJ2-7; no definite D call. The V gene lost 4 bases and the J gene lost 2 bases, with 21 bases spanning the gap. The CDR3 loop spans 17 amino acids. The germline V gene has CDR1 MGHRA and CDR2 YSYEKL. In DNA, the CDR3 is TGCGCCAGCAGCCGGACGGCGTCAGGTGGGCTAGCCTACGAGCAGTACTTC. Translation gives CASSRTASGGLAYEQYF.

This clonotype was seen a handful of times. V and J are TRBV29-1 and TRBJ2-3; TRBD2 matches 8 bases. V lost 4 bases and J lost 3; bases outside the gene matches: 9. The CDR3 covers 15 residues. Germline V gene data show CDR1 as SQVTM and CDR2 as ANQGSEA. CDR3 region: CSVGFRREATDTQYF. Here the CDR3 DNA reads TGCAGCGTTGGATTTCGGCGGGAGGCGACAGATACGCAGTATTTT.